Following are 26 T cell receptor beta chains from one sample sequenced in a study of blood T cell repertoires in COVID-19. Produced via immunoSEQ multiplex PCR; TCRdb's table is partial and in-frame only. The sample carries tens of thousands of clones, more than 80% recorded once. Sample: peripheral blood. All receptors derive from an elderly woman with acute or convalescent COVID-19.

The V and J genes are TRBV7-2 and TRBJ2-3; D gene uncertain. The V end lost 6 bases, the J end lost 0 bases, and 13 bases lay between the germline ends. Germline V gives CDR1 SGHTA, CDR2 FQGNSA. The CDR3 runs 15 residues. CDR3 amino acids: CASRPAGLSTDTQYF. The CDR3 coding sequence is TGTGCCAGCAGGCCTGCTGGGCTTAGCACAGATACGCAGTATTTT. The full variable domain, completed using reference TRBV7-2 and TRBJ2-3, is GAGVSQSPSNKVTEKGKDVELRCDPISGHTALYWYRQSLGQGLEFLIYFQGNSAPDKSGLPSDRFSAERTGGSVSTLTIQRTQQEDSAVYLCASRPAGLSTDTQYFGPGTRLTVL.

V and J are TRBV3-1 (or the pseudogene TRBV3-2) and TRBJ1-3; the D gene is possibly TRBD1 (6 bases). Germline V gene data show CDR1 as LGHDT and CDR2 as YNNKEL (reference sequence). With 1 base removed from V and 6 bases from J, the gap between germline ends came to 19 bases. This CDR3 is 17 amino acids long. In DNA form, the CDR3 reads TGTGCCAGCAGCCAAGGGACTCAACAGGGAGTTGAAAACACCATATATTTT. Its protein is CASSQGTQQGVENTIYF.

J is TRBJ1-2 and V is TRBV5-4; 8 nucleotides align to TRBD1. CDR1 and CDR2 (germline): SGHNT, YYREEE (reference sequence). There are 14 residues in the CDR3. V lost 4 bases, J lost 8 bases, and 10 bases stayed unmatched. CDR3: CASSQDRGQRGYTF. The CDR3 DNA sequence: TGTGCCAGCAGCCAAGACAGGGGCCAGAGAGGCTACACCTTC.

This sequence joins TRBV5-1 and TRBJ2-2, with D perhaps matching TRBD2 (6 bases). The CDR3 is made up of 14 amino acids. The germline gives CDR1 SGHRS, CDR2 YFSETQ. Trimming stripped 3 bases from V and 4 bases from J, with 10 bases between. The CDR3 here is CASSWRGGTGELFF. CDR3 coding DNA: TGCGCCAGCAGCTGGAGGGGCGGCACCGGGGAGCTGTTTTTT.

This sequence joins TRBV11-2 and TRBJ2-7, with 8 bases identical to TRBD1. Germline V gene lookup returns CDR1 SGHAT and CDR2 FQNNGV. The CDR3 is made up of 16 amino acids. Trimming removed 0 bases from V and 7 bases from J; junction bases left unmatched: 11. The CDR3: CASSLDWDRQGREQYF. The CDR3, as DNA: TGTGCCAGCAGCTTAGATTGGGACCGACAGGGGAGGGAGCAGTACTTC.

V gene TRBV30 combines with J gene TRBJ2-3; 8 bases agree with TRBD2. The V segment lost 0 bases and the J segment 0 bases; nucleotides outside the gene matches: 2. The germline V gene has CDR1 GTSNPN and CDR2 SVGIG (reference sequence). This CDR3 is built from 15 residues. CDR3 in amino acids: CAWSVVAGSTDTQYF. The CDR3 coding sequence is TGTGCCTGGAGTGTAGTAGCGGGAAGCACAGATACGCAGTATTTT.

The rearrangement links TRBV28 to TRBJ1-6, with TRBD1 matching 7 bases. In germline, CDR1 is MDHEN, CDR2 SYDVKM. The CDR3 sequence is 14 residues long. Trimming cost V 10 bases and J 6 bases; bases outside gene matches: 9. CDR3 residues: CATGQEYSNSPLHF. CDR3 coding DNA: TGTGCCACCGGACAGGAATATTCTAATTCACCCCTCCACTTT.

This clone appeared a single time. The V call is TRBV21-1, the J call TRBJ1-2; the table gives TRBD1 as D, unverified against the DNA. TRBV21-1 is shown as a pseudogene. The length of the CDR3 is 15 residues. The DNA of the CDR3 is TGTGCCAGCGGGTGGACAGGCATAGCTAACTATGGCTACACCTTC. It translates to CASGWTGIANYGYTF.

In DNA, the CDR3 is TGCGCCAGCAGTGCCGTGCCCCGGGACAGAGCATCTAGCACAGATACGCAGTATTTT. Its translation is CASSAVPRDRASSTDTQYF. This chain connects TRBV10-2 to TRBJ2-3; TRBD1 matches at 7 bases. There are 19 residues in the CDR3. J lost 0 bases, V lost 4 bases, and 16 bases had no gene match. Per the germline V gene, CDR1 is WSHSY and CDR2 is SAAADI.

V usage is TRBV12-5 and J usage is TRBJ1-1; 7 nucleotides align to TRBD1. CDR1 and CDR2 from the germline V gene are LGHNT and FRNRAP. The CDR3 covers 14 residues. The junction had 9 bases not matched to a gene; V was cut back by 7 bases and J by 4 bases. The CDR3 protein is CASAKTGSFTEAFF. The CDR3 DNA is TGTGCTAGTGCTAAGACAGGGTCTTTCACTGAAGCTTTCTTT. Combining the CDR3 with reference TRBV12-5 and TRBJ1-1 gives the whole variable domain DARVTQTPRHKVTEMGQEVTMRCQPILGHNTVFWYRQTMMQGLELLAYFRNRAPLDDSGMPKDRFSAEMPDATLATLKIQPSEPRDSAVYFCASAKTGSFTEAFFGQGTRLTVV.

Only one count was recorded for this clone. The chain couples TRBV9 to TRBJ2-2; D not certain. CDR1 is SGDLS, CDR2 YYNGEE, per germline. V shed 0 bases and J shed 4 bases, with 7 bases lying between them. CDR3 length equals 14 residues. In DNA, the CDR3 is TGTGCCAGCAGCGTAGTTGTCGGCACCGGGGAGCTGTTTTTT. This codes for CASSVVVGTGELFF. Based on the CDR3 plus reference TRBV9 and TRBJ2-2, the full variable domain is DSGVTQTPKHLITATGQRVTLRCSPRSGDLSVYWYQQSLDQGLQFLIQYYNGEERAKGNILERFSAQQFPDLHSELNLSSLELGDSALYFCASSVVVGTGELFFGEGSRLTVL.

The chain joins TRBV5-1 to TRBJ2-2; D is perhaps TRBD2 (5 bases). From germline, CDR1 is SGHRS and CDR2 YFSETQ. The V end was cut by 1 base, the J end by 0 bases, with 7 bases between. The CDR3 contains 15 residues. The CDR3 DNA is TGCGCCAGCAGCTTGCCACTAGCGAACACCGGGGAGCTGTTTTTT. Amino acid sequence: CASSLPLANTGELFF.

The chain combines TRBV10-3 with TRBJ2-1; TRBD2 matches at 9 bases. V was clipped by 0 bases and J by 7 bases; unmatched bases: 4. This CDR3 is built from 15 residues. CDR1 is ENHRY and CDR2 is SYGVKD in the germline V gene. The CDR3 sequence: CAISESVAGVNEQFF. The CDR3 region has the DNA TGTGCCATCAGTGAGTCGGTAGCGGGGGTAAATGAGCAGTTCTTC.

This clone was seen once. The V call is TRBV2, the J call TRBJ2-3; D is unresolved. Trimming pared 7 bases from V and 0 bases from J, leaving 5 bases between. Germline V CDR1 and CDR2: SNHLY, FYNNEI. This CDR3 has 12 amino acids. CDR3 bases: TGTGCCAGCACCTCTAGCACAGATACGCAGTATTTT. Its protein product is CASTSSTDTQYF.

The chain couples TRBV15 to TRBJ2-7; 11 positions match TRBD1. J gave up 4 bases and V 0 bases, and 5 bases lay outside the gene matches. CDR3 length: 16 amino acids. CDR1 and CDR2 from the germline V gene are LNHNV and YYDKDF (reference sequence). CDR3 coding DNA: TGTGCCACCAGCAGAGATAGGACAGGGGGCCGGTACGAGCAGTACTTC. This translates into CATSRDRTGGRYEQYF.

A single count supports this clone. V gene TRBV19 combines with J gene TRBJ2-3; 9 bases line up with TRBD1. The germline V gene has CDR1 LNHDA and CDR2 SQIVND (reference sequence). CDR3 size: 14 residues. V lost 4 bases to trimming and J lost 3 bases; unmatched junction nucleotides: 2. CDR3 sequence: CASSKDRGTDTQYF. The CDR3 DNA reads TGTGCCAGTAGTAAGGACAGGGGAACAGATACGCAGTATTTT.

The J gene is TRBJ2-1, the V gene TRBV5-1; a possible D gene is TRBD2 (5 bases). The V gene lost 7 bases and the J gene lost 0 bases, with 11 bases spanning the gap. Germline-derived CDR1 and CDR2 are SGHRS and YFSETQ. This CDR3 has 14 amino acids. The CDR3 spells CASAADSSYNEQFF. The DNA for the CDR3 is TGCGCCAGCGCAGCGGATAGCTCCTACAATGAGCAGTTCTTC.

The chain is built from TRBV30 and TRBJ1-4; 10 nucleotides agree with TRBD1. The CDR3 runs to 18 residues. V trimming: 4 bases; J trimming: 7 bases; junction bases outside the gene matches: 18. The germline CDR1 and CDR2 sequences are GTSNPN and SVGIG (reference sequence). The CDR3 region is CAWKWSRDRGSGTEKLFF. CDR3 DNA sequence: TGTGCCTGGAAATGGAGCCGGGACAGGGGAAGCGGGACTGAAAAACTGTTTTTT. Drawing the rest from reference TRBV30 and TRBJ1-4, the complete variable domain is SQTIHQWPATLVQPVGSPLSLECTVEGTSNPNLYWYRQAAGRGLQLLFYSVGIGQISSEVPQNLSASRPQDRQFILSSKKLLLSDSGFYLCAWKWSRDRGSGTEKLFFGSGTQLSVL.

The rearrangement joins TRBV5-1 to TRBJ2-1; tentatively, D is TRBD2 (6 bases). The V gene's germline CDR1 is SGHRS and CDR2 YFSETQ. V shed 3 bases and J shed 5 bases, with 18 bases lying between them. CDR3 length: 16 amino acids. CDR3 in amino acids: CASSSSGSRTNNEQFF. The CDR3 DNA reads TGCGCCAGCAGCTCATCCGGGAGTAGGACAAACAATGAGCAGTTCTTC.

The rearrangement links TRBV18 to TRBJ1-1, with 8 bases matching TRBD1. Germline loops: CDR1 KGHSH, CDR2 LQKENI. V was clipped by 2 bases and J by 0 bases; unmatched bases: 2. CDR3 length equals 15 residues. The CDR3: CASSPGQGMNTEAFF. CDR3 bases: TGTGCCAGCTCACCAGGACAGGGAATGAACACTGAAGCTTTCTTT.

This rearrangement joins TRBV28 to TRBJ2-7; D gene uncertain. Trimming pared 2 bases from V and 3 bases from J, leaving 5 bases between. This CDR3 is 12 amino acids long. Per the germline V gene, CDR1 is MDHEN and CDR2 is SYDVKM. In DNA form, the CDR3 reads TGTGCCAGCAGTTTAGGCCACTACGAGCAGTACTTC. Amino acid sequence: CASSLGHYEQYF. Using reference TRBV28 and TRBJ2-7 for the parts outside the CDR3, the full variable domain is DVKVTQSSRYLVKRTGEKVFLECVQDMDHENMFWYRQDPGLGLRLIYFSYDVKMKEKGDIPEGYSVSREKKERFSLILESASTNQTSMYLCASSLGHYEQYFGPGTRLTVT.

The chain is built from TRBV4-2 and TRBJ2-1; D is possibly TRBD2 (6 bases). The CDR3 length is 14 residues. Germline V gene data show CDR1 as LGHNA and CDR2 as YNFKEQ. Trimming took 0 bases from V and 9 from J, leaving 12 bases between them. CDR3 DNA: TGTGCCAGCAGCCAAGATGGGGGGTTAAGTGAGCAGTTCTTC. Protein sequence: CASSQDGGLSEQFF.

The rearrangement uses TRBV25-1 and TRBJ2-5; D unresolved. This CDR3 is 13 amino acids long. Germline V gives CDR1 MGHDK, CDR2 SYGVNS. The ends were cut back, 4 bases at V and 3 bases at J, with 9 bases in the middle. The CDR3 DNA follows: TGTGCCAGCAGTGTCGCAGGCAAAGAGACCCAGTACTTC. Residues: CASSVAGKETQYF. The variable domain in full, completed from reference TRBV25-1 and TRBJ2-5, reads EADIYQTPRYLVIGTGKKITLECSQTMGHDKMYWYQQDPGMELHLIHYSYGVNSTEKGDLSSESTVSRIRTEHFPLTLESARPSHTSQYLCASSVAGKETQYFGPGTRLLVL.

The V and J genes are TRBV19 and TRBJ1-5; TRBD1 agrees at 8 bases. The CDR3 totals 13 residues. Germline V gives CDR1 LNHDA, CDR2 SQIVND (reference sequence). V lost 4 bases, J lost 4 bases, and 0 bases stayed unmatched. The CDR3 protein is CASSRQGNQPQHF. DNA of the CDR3: TGTGCCAGTAGTAGACAGGGGAATCAGCCCCAGCATTTT.

The V call is TRBV5-1, the J call TRBJ1-1, with D possibly being TRBD1 (5 bases). CDR3 length: 13 amino acids. Deletions cut 1 base from V and 11 bases from J, with 15 bases between. Germline lookup yields CDR1 SGHRS and CDR2 YFSETQ. The CDR3 DNA is TGCGCCAGCAGCTTGCAGCGGGGGGAATCGGCTTTCTTT. Translating gives CASSLQRGESAFF.

DNA for the CDR3: TGTGCCAGCAGCCCGGACTTATCCACAGATACGCAGTATTTT. Encoded protein: CASSPDLSTDTQYF. The rearrangement uses TRBV7-8 and TRBJ2-3; possibly TRBD2 for D (5 bases). Trimming stripped 5 bases from V and 2 bases from J, with 11 bases between. This CDR3 comprises 14 residues. Germline V gene data show CDR1 as SGHVS and CDR2 as FQNEAQ.